The 19 T cell receptor beta chains presented below share a single source sample, sequenced in a study of blood T cell repertoires in COVID-19. TCRdb's copy holds only in-frame clones and misses some; the assay was immunoSEQ multiplex PCR. The sample holds a few hundred thousand clones, approximately 86% seen once. The sequenced sample was PBMCs or T cells enriched from blood (not recorded which). Receptors originate from a woman younger than 35 who had recovered from COVID-19.

The chain links TRBV6-2 or TRBV6-3 to TRBJ1-5; no reliable D call. The V gene lost 4 bases and the J gene lost 0 bases, with 10 bases spanning the gap. The CDR3 spans 15 residues. Germline assignment: CDR1 MNHEY and CDR2 SVGEGT. The CDR3 nucleotides are TGTGCCAGCAGTTTGGTCCGGGTTAGCAATCAGCCCCAGCATTTT. As protein: CASSLVRVSNQPQHF.

This clone showed up just once. The chain has TRBV6-5 and TRBJ2-7; D ambiguous. The CDR3 is made up of 13 amino acids. The V gene's germline CDR1 is MNHEY and CDR2 SVGAGI. Between the trimmed V and J ends, which lost 6 bases and 3 bases, there was a span of 12 bases. The CDR3 region is CASSAAPIYEQYF. CDR3 DNA sequence: TGTGCCAGCAGCGCGGCACCGATCTACGAGCAGTACTTC.

This clone was picked up one time. The gene calls are TRBV19 and TRBJ1-5, with D unresolved. This CDR3 region has 14 residues. Germline-derived CDR1 and CDR2 are LNHDA and SQIVND (reference sequence). The V end was cut by 4 bases, the J end by 8 bases, with 15 bases between. CDR3 sequence: CASSNVGWREPQHF. The DNA of the CDR3 is TGTGCCAGTAGTAACGTAGGGTGGAGGGAGCCCCAGCATTTT.

The chain recombines TRBV11-2 with TRBJ2-1; 7 bases fit TRBD1. CDR1 is SGHAT, CDR2 FQNNGV, per germline. With V trimmed by 8 bases and J by 4 bases, 8 bases remained unmatched. The CDR3 has 14 amino acids. The CDR3 loop reads CASHNRDRYNEQFF. The CDR3 nucleotides read TGTGCCAGCCACAATCGGGACAGATACAATGAGCAGTTCTTC.

A note on this clone: Other DNA sequences in this specimen translate into the identical CDR3. The V gene is TRBV9, the J gene TRBJ1-1, with D possibly being TRBD1 (5 bases). Germline lookup yields CDR1 SGDLS and CDR2 YYNGEE. CDR3 length: 13 amino acids. With 2 bases removed from V and 4 bases from J, the gap between germline ends came to 9 bases. The CDR3 reads CASSVQGGTEAFF. The CDR3 DNA is TGTGCCAGCAGCGTCCAGGGCGGCACTGAAGCTTTCTTT.

CDR3 in amino acids: CASSLRGAAEKLFF. CDR3 sequence (DNA): TGTGCCAGCAGCTTGCGTGGGGCCGCCGAAAAACTGTTTTTT. The gene calls are TRBV7-2 and TRBJ1-4; D is perhaps TRBD1 (5 bases). The V gene lost 3 bases and the J gene lost 8 bases, with 13 bases spanning the gap. The length of the CDR3 is 14 residues. Germline V gene sequence: CDR1 SGHTA, CDR2 FQGNSA.

CDR3 loop: CASSAESGANVLTF. The CDR3 DNA is TGTGCCAGCAGTGCAGAATCTGGGGCCAACGTCCTGACTTTC. The chain uses TRBV2 and TRBJ2-6; D uncertain. V was pared by 4 bases and J by 1 base, with 5 bases between. Germline CDR1 is SNHLY and CDR2 is FYNNEI. This CDR3 contains 14 residues.

The chain uses TRBV6-5 and TRBJ2-7; D unclear. The ends were cut back, 5 bases at V and 9 bases at J, with 17 bases in the middle. Germline V gene sequence: CDR1 MNHEY, CDR2 SVGAGI. The CDR3 totals 13 residues. Here the CDR3 DNA reads TGTGCCAGCAGTCTTCGAGATCTACGAGGGCAGTACTTC. This encodes CASSLRDLRGQYF.

V usage is TRBV6-4 and J usage is TRBJ1-1; D ambiguous. CDR3 length: 13 amino acids. Germline CDR1 and CDR2: MRHNA and SNTAGT. Trimming removed 4 bases at V and 4 bases at J, with 10 bases between. The chain's CDR3 is CASSGEQSTEAFF. In DNA form, the CDR3 reads TGTGCCAGCAGTGGGGAGCAAAGCACTGAAGCTTTCTTT.

This clone was found once. The chain joins TRBV5-1 to TRBJ1-1; TRBD1 agrees at 10 bases. The CDR3 spans 15 residues. V shed 4 bases and J 6 bases; nucleotides not matched to a gene: 9. CDR1 is SGHRS, CDR2 YFSETQ, per germline. The CDR3 here is CASSRGTGAPSEAFF. CDR3 in DNA: TGCGCCAGCAGCCGCGGGACAGGGGCTCCCTCTGAAGCTTTCTTT.

V and J are TRBV5-1 and TRBJ2-2; tentative D call: TRBD2 (7 bases). This CDR3 region has 15 residues. Trimming removed 2 bases from V and 7 bases from J, with 15 bases in between. CDR1 and CDR2 (germline): SGHRS, YFSETQ. CDR3 coding DNA: TGCGCCAGCAGCTTCGGGGGGCCCCTGGGCGGGGAGCTGTTTTTT. Translating gives CASSFGGPLGGELFF.

This chain uses TRBV7-8 with TRBJ1-1; 8 positions match TRBD1. With 7 bases clipped from V and 2 bases from J, the junction kept 15 bases outside the gene matches. Germline assignment: CDR1 SGHVS and CDR2 FQNEAQ. There are 17 residues in the CDR3. CDR3 residues: CASTKITAGQGNTEAFF. CDR3 nucleotide sequence: TGTGCCAGCACCAAAATAACCGCCGGACAGGGCAACACTGAAGCTTTCTTT.

The CDR3 nucleotides are TGTGCCAGTAGTAACCAGGGTCCTCGGAATTCACCCCTCCACTTT. Translating it yields CASSNQGPRNSPLHF. The chain employs TRBV19 and TRBJ1-6; D may be TRBD1 (5 bases). This CDR3 is 15 amino acids long. From germline, CDR1 is LNHDA and CDR2 SQIVND (reference sequence). V lost 4 bases, J lost 7 bases, and 14 bases lay in between. The full variable domain, rest sourced from reference TRBV19 and TRBJ1-6, is DGGITQSPKYLFRKEGQNVTLSCEQNLNHDAMYWYRQDPGQGLRLIYYSQIVNDFQKGDIAEGYSVSREKKESFPLTVTSAQKNPTAFYLCASSNQGPRNSPLHFGNGTRLTVT.

The chain carries TRBV25-1 and TRBJ2-7, with TRBD2 matching 8 bases. With V trimmed by 8 bases and J by 3 bases, 15 bases remained unmatched. CDR1 MGHDK and CDR2 SYGVNS come from the germline V gene. This CDR3 spans 16 amino acids. For the CDR3, the DNA is TGTGCCAGCGGGGGGACTAGTACAAGTCAGGGCTACGAGCAGTACTTC. Translating it yields CASGGTSTSQGYEQYF.

V usage is TRBV6-1 and J usage is TRBJ1-2; 9 bases fit TRBD1. Trimming took 1 base from V and 0 from J; bases not matched to a gene: 3. The CDR3 sequence is 16 residues long. CDR1 and CDR2 (germline): MNHNS, SASEGT. The CDR3 bases are TGTGCCAGCAGTGAAGGTACAGGGGGCACTAACTATGGCTACACCTTC. As protein: CASSEGTGGTNYGYTF.

J is TRBJ1-1 and V is TRBV7-6, with a tentative D call TRBD1 (5 bases). Per germline, CDR1 SGHVS and CDR2 FNYEAQ. This CDR3 spans 15 amino acids. V shed 0 bases and J shed 0 bases, with 8 bases lying between them. CDR3 amino acids: CASSLAQGMNTEAFF. As DNA, the CDR3 is TGTGCCAGCAGCTTAGCGCAGGGTATGAACACTGAAGCTTTCTTT.

The chain joins TRBV11-2 to TRBJ2-7, with 9 bases aligning to TRBD1. The ends lost 6 bases at V and 4 bases at J; junction bases unmatched: 7. The CDR3 contains 14 residues. Germline CDR1 is SGHAT and CDR2 is FQNNGV. This CDR3 reads CASRPGTGSYEQYF. The DNA of the CDR3 is TGTGCCAGCAGACCCGGGACAGGGTCATACGAGCAGTACTTC.

The V call is TRBV5-1, the J call TRBJ1-6, with a weak D call TRBD1 (6 bases). Trimming cost V 0 bases and J 0 bases, with 10 bases left between them. Germline V gives CDR1 SGHRS, CDR2 YFSETQ. The CDR3 consists of 17 residues. CDR3 nucleotides: TGCGCCAGCAGCTTGGGCCCAGGGGACTCCTATAATTCACCCCTCCACTTT. It yields the protein CASSLGPGDSYNSPLHF. Based on the CDR3 plus reference TRBV5-1 and TRBJ1-6, the full variable domain is KAGVTQTPRYLIKTRGQQVTLSCSPISGHRSVSWYQQTPGQGLQFLFEYFSETQRNKGNFPGRFSGRQFSNSRSEMNVSTLELGDSALYLCASSLGPGDSYNSPLHFGNGTRLTVT.

The V gene is TRBV19, the J gene TRBJ1-2, with TRBD1 as a possible D gene (6 bases). CDR1 and CDR2 from the germline V gene are LNHDA and SQIVND (reference sequence). The CDR3 is 12 amino acids. Trimming removed 10 bases from V and 7 bases from J, with 16 bases in between. The CDR3 sequence is CAISEQGGGYTF. The CDR3 DNA reads TGTGCCATTTCGGAACAGGGTGGTGGCTACACCTTC.